What follows are 21 T cell receptor beta chains derived from one specimen sequenced in a study of blood T cell repertoires in COVID-19. The method was immunoSEQ multiplex PCR; TCRdb's version includes in-frame clones alone and lacks a portion of them. This sample has about 250,000 clones, with about nine tenths found just once. Sequences were obtained from PBMCs or T cells enriched from blood (not recorded which). The receptors come from a woman in her fifties or sixties who had recovered from COVID-19.

The J gene is TRBJ2-1, the V gene TRBV27, with TRBD1 matching 7 bases. V shed 8 bases and J 6 bases; nucleotides not matched to a gene: 1. CDR3 length: 11 residues. Germline CDR1 MNHEY, CDR2 SMNVEV (reference sequence). The chain's CDR3 is CASRTGNEQFF. Here the CDR3 DNA reads TGTGCCAGCCGGACAGGCAATGAGCAGTTCTTC.

J is TRBJ1-2 and V is TRBV28, with 9 bases that match TRBD1. Germline V gives CDR1 MDHEN, CDR2 SYDVKM. The CDR3 is 14 amino acids. The trim removed 6 bases at V and 4 bases at J, leaving 6 bases unmatched. CDR3 DNA sequence: TGTGCCAGCAGCCCGACAGGGGGTTCCTATGGCTACACCTTC. Protein: CASSPTGGSYGYTF.

The rearrangement links TRBV30 to TRBJ2-2; D possibly corresponds to TRBD2 (5 bases). Germline V gene sequence: CDR1 GTSNPN, CDR2 SVGIG (reference sequence). The CDR3 has 13 residues. The V end was cut by 1 base, the J end by 4 bases, with 7 bases between. CDR3 in amino acids: CAWSGLSTGELFF. The DNA for the CDR3 is TGTGCCTGGAGTGGACTATCCACCGGGGAGCTGTTTTTT.

The CDR3 spells CATSRDPGLSSTEAFF. CDR3 DNA sequence: TGTGCCACCAGCAGAGATCCAGGACTAAGTAGCACTGAAGCTTTCTTT. This chain uses TRBV15 with TRBJ1-1; D not certain. Germline values: CDR1 LNHNV, CDR2 YYDKDF (reference sequence). This CDR3 is built from 16 residues. V lost 0 bases to trimming and J lost 4 bases, with 15 bases between them.

The chain has TRBV2 and TRBJ1-3, with D perhaps TRBD1 (5 bases). The CDR3 totals 16 residues. Germline V CDR1 and CDR2: SNHLY, FYNNEI. Between the trimmed V and J ends, which lost 2 bases and 0 bases, there was a span of 11 bases. Here the CDR3 reads CASSEKGLSSGNTIYF. As DNA, the CDR3 is TGTGCCAGCAGTGAAAAGGGGCTGAGCTCTGGAAACACCATATATTTT.

As for this clone: Other DNA sequences in this specimen translate into the identical CDR3. The chain recombines TRBV5-4 with TRBJ2-3, with TRBD2 matching over 8 bases. Germline CDR1 reads SGHNT; CDR2 reads YYREEE (reference sequence). Trimming took 2 bases from V and 3 from J; bases not matched to a gene: 5. The CDR3 consists of 15 residues. CDR3: CASSLTGGSTDTQYF. CDR3 bases: TGTGCCAGCAGCTTAACGGGAGGGAGTACAGATACGCAGTATTTT.

This sequence joins TRBV7-9 and TRBJ2-7; the match to TRBD1 covers 8 bases. The germline CDR1 and CDR2 sequences are SEHNR and FQNEAQ (reference sequence). CDR3 length: 15 residues. The V segment lost 1 base and the J segment 3 bases; nucleotides outside the gene matches: 5. The CDR3 coding sequence is TGTGCCAGCAGCTTAGAGCAGGGGGCATACTACGAGCAGTACTTC. Protein product: CASSLEQGAYYEQYF.

CDR3 sequence: CATYRGMVDTEAFF. The CDR3 DNA follows: TGTGCCACCTACCGGGGGATGGTGGATACTGAAGCTTTCTTT. The chain has TRBV28 and TRBJ1-1, with D tentatively TRBD1 (5 bases). This CDR3 has 14 residues. The ends were cut back, 10 bases at V and 5 bases at J, with 20 bases in the middle. Germline V gene sequence: CDR1 MDHEN, CDR2 SYDVKM.

The CDR3 sequence is CASSQTVRRNTIYF. The CDR3 DNA sequence: TGTGCCAGCAGCCAGACAGTAAGAAGAAACACCATATATTTT. The gene calls are TRBV3-1 (or the pseudogene TRBV3-2) and TRBJ1-3; tentative D call: TRBD1 (5 bases). V was cut by 3 bases and J by 5 bases, with 11 bases left in between. The CDR3 has 14 residues. Germline V lookup: CDR1 LGHDT, CDR2 YNNKEL (reference sequence).

This rearrangement joins TRBV5-1 to TRBJ2-1; D is unclear. Germline loops: CDR1 SGHRS, CDR2 YFSETQ. The germline V and J ends were trimmed by 5 bases and 0 bases, with 9 bases remaining between them. This CDR3 is 14 amino acids long. The CDR3 loop is CASSGLSSYNEQFF. DNA for the CDR3: TGCGCCAGCAGTGGCTTAAGCTCCTACAATGAGCAGTTCTTC. Looking up the rest from reference TRBV5-1 and TRBJ2-1 gives the full variable domain: KAGVTQTPRYLIKTRGQQVTLSCSPISGHRSVSWYQQTPGQGLQFLFEYFSETQRNKGNFPGRFSGRQFSNSRSEMNVSTLELGDSALYLCASSGLSSYNEQFFGPGTRLTVL.

The chain is built from TRBV28 and TRBJ2-5; 11 bases align to TRBD2. J gave up 2 bases and V 5 bases, and 7 bases lay outside the gene matches. The CDR3 runs to 16 residues. Looked up from germline, CDR1 is MDHEN and CDR2 is SYDVKM. The CDR3 DNA reads as TGTGCCAGCAGTCACCAACGACTAGCGGGGCAAGAGACCCAGTACTTC. Translating gives CASSHQRLAGQETQYF.

The rearrangement joins TRBV7-9 to TRBJ2-2, with 8 bases identical to TRBD2. V dropped 5 bases and J dropped 3; count of bases not matched to a gene: 8. This CDR3 comprises 16 residues. In germline, CDR1 is SEHNR, CDR2 FQNEAQ (reference sequence). The DNA of the CDR3 is TGTGCCAGCAGCCCCGCCAGCGGGAGTGACACCGGGGAGCTGTTTTTT. The encoded protein is CASSPASGSDTGELFF.

The chain links TRBV7-9 to TRBJ2-1; 7 positions agree with TRBD1. With V trimmed by 5 bases and J by 6 bases, 4 bases remained unmatched. CDR1 SEHNR and CDR2 FQNEAQ come from the germline V gene (reference sequence). This CDR3 spans 13 amino acids. CDR3: CASSQRQGNEQFF. As DNA, the CDR3 is TGTGCCAGCAGCCAGCGACAGGGCAATGAGCAGTTCTTC.

The V and J genes are TRBV7-9 and TRBJ2-5, with D tentatively TRBD1 (6 bases). V gave up 3 bases and J gave up 4 bases, with 12 bases separating them. Germline lookup yields CDR1 SEHNR and CDR2 FQNEAQ (reference sequence). This CDR3 has 14 amino acids. In nucleotides, the CDR3 is TGTGCCAGCAGCTTTAGTTGGGGGCCAGAGACCCAGTACTTC. It translates to CASSFSWGPETQYF. Looking up the rest from reference TRBV7-9 and TRBJ2-5 gives the full variable domain: DTGVSQNPRHKITKRGQNVTFRCDPISEHNRLYWYRQTLGQGPEFLTYFQNEAQLEKSRLLSDRFSAERPKGSFSTLEIQRTEQGDSAMYLCASSFSWGPETQYFGPGTRLLVL.

J is TRBJ2-7 and V is TRBV7-2; 12 bases agree with TRBD2. CDR1 is SGHTA and CDR2 is FQGNSA in the germline V gene. The V and J ends lost 0 bases and 7 bases, in that order; junction bases with no gene match: 7. This CDR3 region has 16 residues. DNA for the CDR3: TGTGCCAGCAGCTTAGCGGCTAGCGGGAGGGTTGGAGAGCAGTACTTC. Encoded protein: CASSLAASGRVGEQYF.

In its sample, this clone was seen once. The chain links TRBV25-1 to TRBJ2-5; 11 bases fit TRBD1. The germline CDR1 and CDR2 sequences are MGHDK and SYGVNS. The J segment lost 5 bases and the V segment lost 5 bases, leaving 7 bases of the junction unmatched. This CDR3 is built from 15 residues. The CDR3 DNA is TGTGCCAGCAGTCCCGGACAGGGGGCGGGGGAGACCCAGTACTTC. Translating gives CASSPGQGAGETQYF.

This chain links TRBV20-1 with TRBJ1-2; D possibly corresponds to TRBD1 (6 bases). Germline lookup yields CDR1 DFQATT and CDR2 SNEGSKA (reference sequence). The CDR3 contains 13 residues. V dropped 3 bases and J dropped 6 bases, with 14 bases sitting between them. CDR3 DNA sequence: TGCAGTGCTAGTATTCTCAGGGGCGATGGCTACACCTTC. This translates into CSASILRGDGYTF.

The chain employs TRBV7-2 and TRBJ2-5, with TRBD2 identical over 16 bases. This CDR3 is 16 amino acids long. J lost 5 bases, V lost 5 bases, and 5 bases had no gene match. CDR1 and CDR2 from the germline V gene are SGHTA and FQGNSA. As DNA, the CDR3 is TGTGCCAGCAGCCCCCCGGGACTAGCGGGAGGGGAGACCCAGTACTTC. The encoded protein is CASSPPGLAGGETQYF.

V is TRBV11-3 and J is TRBJ2-3, with 11 bases aligning to TRBD2. The CDR3 consists of 16 residues. Germline V gives CDR1 SGHNT, CDR2 YENEEA. With V trimmed by 5 bases and J by 0 bases, 4 bases remained unmatched. CDR3 sequence reads: CASSAGLAASTDTQYF. In DNA, the CDR3 is TGTGCCAGCAGCGCGGGACTAGCGGCGAGCACAGATACGCAGTATTTT.

The V call is TRBV6-2 or TRBV6-3, the J call TRBJ1-6; D is possibly TRBD1 (6 bases). Germline lookup yields CDR1 MNHEY and CDR2 SVGEGT. The CDR3 length is 13 residues. V lost 5 bases and J 8 bases, leaving 10 bases between the germline ends. CDR3: CASSNQGYSPLHF. CDR3 sequence (DNA): TGTGCCAGCAGTAACCAGGGGTATTCACCCCTCCACTTT.

The V call is TRBV2, the J call TRBJ2-5; D remains unclear. Germline V CDR1 and CDR2: SNHLY, FYNNEI. The CDR3 runs to 13 residues. The V gene lost 1 base and the J gene lost 1 base, with 4 bases spanning the gap. Here the CDR3 reads CASSEDFQETQYF. DNA for the CDR3: TGTGCCAGCAGTGAAGACTTCCAAGAGACCCAGTACTTC.